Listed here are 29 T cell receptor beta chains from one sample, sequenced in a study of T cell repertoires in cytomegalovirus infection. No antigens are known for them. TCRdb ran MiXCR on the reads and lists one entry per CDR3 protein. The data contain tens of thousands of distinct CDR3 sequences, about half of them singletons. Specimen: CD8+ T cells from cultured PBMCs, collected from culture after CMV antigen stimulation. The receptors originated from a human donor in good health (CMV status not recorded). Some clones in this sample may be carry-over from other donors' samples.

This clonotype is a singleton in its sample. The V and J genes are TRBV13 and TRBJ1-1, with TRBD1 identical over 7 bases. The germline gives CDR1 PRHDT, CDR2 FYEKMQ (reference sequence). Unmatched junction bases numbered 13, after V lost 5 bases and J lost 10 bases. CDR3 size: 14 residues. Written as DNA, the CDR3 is TGTGCCAGCAGCCTACGTGGTGGGCCAGGGGGAGCTTTCTTT. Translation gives CASSLRGGPGGAFF.

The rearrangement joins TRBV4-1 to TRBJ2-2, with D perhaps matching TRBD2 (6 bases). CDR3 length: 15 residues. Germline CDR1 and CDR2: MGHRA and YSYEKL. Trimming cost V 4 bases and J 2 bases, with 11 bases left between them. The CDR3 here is CASSLAGLNTGELFF. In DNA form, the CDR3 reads TGCGCCAGCAGCCTCGCGGGACTCAACACCGGGGAGCTGTTTTTT.

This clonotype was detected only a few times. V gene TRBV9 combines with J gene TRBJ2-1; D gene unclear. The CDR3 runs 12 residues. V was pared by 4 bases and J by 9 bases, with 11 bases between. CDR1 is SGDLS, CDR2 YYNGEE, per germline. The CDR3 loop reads CASSSTHGEQFF. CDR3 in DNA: TGTGCCAGCAGCTCGACACATGGTGAGCAGTTCTTC.

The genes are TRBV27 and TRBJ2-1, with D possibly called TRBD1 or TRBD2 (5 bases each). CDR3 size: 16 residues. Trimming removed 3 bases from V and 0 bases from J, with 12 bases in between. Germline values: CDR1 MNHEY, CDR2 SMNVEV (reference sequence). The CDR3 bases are TGTGCCAGCAGTTTCGACGGGACGCTCTCCTACAATGAGCAGTTCTTC. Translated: CASSFDGTLSYNEQFF.

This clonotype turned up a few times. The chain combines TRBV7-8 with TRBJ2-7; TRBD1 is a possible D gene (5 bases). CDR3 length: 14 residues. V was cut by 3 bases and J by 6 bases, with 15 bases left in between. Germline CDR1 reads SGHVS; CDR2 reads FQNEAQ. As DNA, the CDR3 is TGTGCCAGCAGCTTTGACAGAGGAAGTTCCGAGCAGTACTTC. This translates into CASSFDRGSSEQYF.

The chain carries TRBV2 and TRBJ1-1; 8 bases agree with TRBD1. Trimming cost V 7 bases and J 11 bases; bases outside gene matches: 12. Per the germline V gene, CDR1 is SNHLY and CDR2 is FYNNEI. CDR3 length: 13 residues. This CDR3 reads CASIEGGTGSAFF. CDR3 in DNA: TGTGCCAGCATCGAAGGAGGGACAGGCTCCGCTTTCTTT.

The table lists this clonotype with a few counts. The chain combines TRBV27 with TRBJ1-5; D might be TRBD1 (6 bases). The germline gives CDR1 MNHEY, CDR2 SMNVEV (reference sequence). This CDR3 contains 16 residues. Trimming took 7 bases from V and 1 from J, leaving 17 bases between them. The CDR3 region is CASIGTGQGSNQPQHF. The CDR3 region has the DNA TGTGCCAGCATCGGGACGGGGCAGGGGAGCAATCAGCCCCAGCATTTT.

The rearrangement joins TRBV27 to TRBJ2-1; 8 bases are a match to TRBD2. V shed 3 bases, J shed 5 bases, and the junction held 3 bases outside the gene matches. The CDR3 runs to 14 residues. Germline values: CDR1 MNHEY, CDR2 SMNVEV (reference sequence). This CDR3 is CASSLTLADNEQFF. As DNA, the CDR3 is TGTGCCAGCAGTTTGACACTAGCGGACAATGAGCAGTTCTTC.

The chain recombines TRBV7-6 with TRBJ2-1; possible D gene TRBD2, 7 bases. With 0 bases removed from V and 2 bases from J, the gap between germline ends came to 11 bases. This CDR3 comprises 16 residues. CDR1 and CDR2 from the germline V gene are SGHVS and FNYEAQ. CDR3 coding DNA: TGTGCCAGCAGCTTAGCGTGGGAGGGGGCCTACAATGAGCAGTTCTTC. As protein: CASSLAWEGAYNEQFF.

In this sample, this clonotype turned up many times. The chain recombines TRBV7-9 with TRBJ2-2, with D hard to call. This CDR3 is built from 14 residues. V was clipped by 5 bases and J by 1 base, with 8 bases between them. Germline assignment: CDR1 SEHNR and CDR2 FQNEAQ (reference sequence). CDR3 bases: TGTGCCAGCAGCAGTACAAGGAACACCGGGGAGCTGTTTTTT. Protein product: CASSSTRNTGELFF.

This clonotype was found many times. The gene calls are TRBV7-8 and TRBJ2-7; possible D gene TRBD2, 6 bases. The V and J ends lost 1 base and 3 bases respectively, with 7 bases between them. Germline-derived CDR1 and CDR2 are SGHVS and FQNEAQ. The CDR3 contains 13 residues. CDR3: CASSLGGVYEQYF. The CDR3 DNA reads TGTGCCAGCAGCTTAGGCGGGGTCTACGAGCAGTACTTC.

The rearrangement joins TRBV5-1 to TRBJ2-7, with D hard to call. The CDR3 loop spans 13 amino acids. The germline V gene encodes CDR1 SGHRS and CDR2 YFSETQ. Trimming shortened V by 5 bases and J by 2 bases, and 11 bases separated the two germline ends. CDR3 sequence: CASRKDEAYEQYF. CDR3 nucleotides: TGCGCCAGCAGGAAAGACGAGGCCTACGAGCAGTACTTC.

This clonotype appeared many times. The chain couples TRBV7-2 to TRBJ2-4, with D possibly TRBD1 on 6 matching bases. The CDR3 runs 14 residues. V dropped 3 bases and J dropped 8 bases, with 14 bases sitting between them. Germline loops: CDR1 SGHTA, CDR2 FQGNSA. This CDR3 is CASSFMGAVDIQYF. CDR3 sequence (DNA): TGTGCCAGCAGCTTTATGGGGGCGGTGGACATTCAGTACTTC.

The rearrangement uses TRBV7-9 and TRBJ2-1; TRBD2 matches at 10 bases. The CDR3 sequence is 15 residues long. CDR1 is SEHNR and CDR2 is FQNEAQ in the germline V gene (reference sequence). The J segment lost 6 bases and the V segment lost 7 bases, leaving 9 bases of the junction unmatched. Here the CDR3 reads CASTLGAGGPNEQFF. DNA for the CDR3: TGTGCCAGCACCCTCGGAGCGGGGGGGCCCAATGAGCAGTTCTTC.

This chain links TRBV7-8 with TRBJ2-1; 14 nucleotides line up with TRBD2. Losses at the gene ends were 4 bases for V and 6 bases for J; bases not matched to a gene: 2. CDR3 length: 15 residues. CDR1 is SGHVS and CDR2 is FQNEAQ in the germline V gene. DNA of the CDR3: TGTGCCAGCAGCTCTGGACTAGCGGGAGGCAATGAGCAGTTCTTC. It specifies CASSSGLAGGNEQFF.

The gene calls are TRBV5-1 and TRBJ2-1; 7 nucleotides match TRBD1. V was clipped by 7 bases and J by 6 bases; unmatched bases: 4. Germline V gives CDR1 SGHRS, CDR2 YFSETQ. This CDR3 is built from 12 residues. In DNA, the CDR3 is TGCGCCAGCTTAGGGACAGCCAATGAGCAGTTCTTC. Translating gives CASLGTANEQFF.

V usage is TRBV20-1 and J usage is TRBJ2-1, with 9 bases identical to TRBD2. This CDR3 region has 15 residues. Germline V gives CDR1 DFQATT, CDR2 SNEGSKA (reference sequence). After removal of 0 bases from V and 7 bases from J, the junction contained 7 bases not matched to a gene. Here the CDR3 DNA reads TGCAGTGCTAGAGATAGAAGCGGGAGGTTGAATGAGCAGTTCTTC. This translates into CSARDRSGRLNEQFF.

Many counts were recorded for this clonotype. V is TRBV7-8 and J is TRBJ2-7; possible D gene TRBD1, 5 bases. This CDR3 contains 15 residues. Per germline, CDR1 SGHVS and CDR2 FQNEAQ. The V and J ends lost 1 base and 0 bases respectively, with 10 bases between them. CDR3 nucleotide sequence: TGTGCCAGCAGCTTAGGCAGGGCCAGCTCCTACGAGCAGTACTTC. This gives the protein CASSLGRASSYEQYF.

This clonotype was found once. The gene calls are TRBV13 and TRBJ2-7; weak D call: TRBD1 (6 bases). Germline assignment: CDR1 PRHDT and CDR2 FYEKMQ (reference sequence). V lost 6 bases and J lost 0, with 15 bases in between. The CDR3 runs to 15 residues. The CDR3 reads CASSSQGITSYEQYF. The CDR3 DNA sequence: TGTGCCAGCAGTTCACAGGGAATCACCTCCTACGAGCAGTACTTC.

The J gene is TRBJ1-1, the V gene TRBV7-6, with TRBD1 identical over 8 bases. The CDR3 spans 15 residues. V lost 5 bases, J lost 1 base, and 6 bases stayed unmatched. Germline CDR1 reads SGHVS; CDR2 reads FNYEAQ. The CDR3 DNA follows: TGTGCCAGCAGCACCAGCACAGGGGGGAACACTGAAGCTTTCTTT. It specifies CASSTSTGGNTEAFF.

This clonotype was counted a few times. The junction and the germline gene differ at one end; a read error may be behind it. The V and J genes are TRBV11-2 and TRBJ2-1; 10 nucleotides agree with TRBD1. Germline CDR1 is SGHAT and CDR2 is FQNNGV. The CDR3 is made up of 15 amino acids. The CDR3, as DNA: TGTGCCAGCAGATTAGACAGGGGGCCCTACAATGAGCAGTTCTTC. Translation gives CASRLDRGPYNEQFF.

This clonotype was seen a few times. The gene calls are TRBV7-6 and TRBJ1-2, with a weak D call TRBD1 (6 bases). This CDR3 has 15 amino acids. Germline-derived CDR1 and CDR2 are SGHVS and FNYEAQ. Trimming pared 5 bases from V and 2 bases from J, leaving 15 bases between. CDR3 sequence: CASSPTTGMNYGYTF. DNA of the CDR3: TGTGCCAGCAGCCCAACCACAGGGATGAACTATGGCTACACCTTC.

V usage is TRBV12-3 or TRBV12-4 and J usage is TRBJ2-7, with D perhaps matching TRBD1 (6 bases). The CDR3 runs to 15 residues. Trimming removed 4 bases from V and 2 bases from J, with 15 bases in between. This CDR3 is CASSYPGQRPYEQYF. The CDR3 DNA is TGTGCCAGCAGTTACCCGGGACAACGACCCTACGAGCAGTACTTC.

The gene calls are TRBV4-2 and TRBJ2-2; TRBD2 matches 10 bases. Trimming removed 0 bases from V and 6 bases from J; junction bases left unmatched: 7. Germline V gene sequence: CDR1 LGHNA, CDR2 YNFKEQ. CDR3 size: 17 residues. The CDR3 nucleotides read TGTGCCAGCAGCCAAGATTCGCAGCGGGGGGGCCCCGGGGAGCTGTTTTTT. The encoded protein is CASSQDSQRGGPGELFF.

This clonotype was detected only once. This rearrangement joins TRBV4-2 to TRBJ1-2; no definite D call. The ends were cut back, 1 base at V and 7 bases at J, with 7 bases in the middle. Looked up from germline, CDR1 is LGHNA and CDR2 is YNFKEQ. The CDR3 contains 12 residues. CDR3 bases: TGTGCCAGCAGCCAAGGGGAGGGTGGCTACACCTTC. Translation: CASSQGEGGYTF.

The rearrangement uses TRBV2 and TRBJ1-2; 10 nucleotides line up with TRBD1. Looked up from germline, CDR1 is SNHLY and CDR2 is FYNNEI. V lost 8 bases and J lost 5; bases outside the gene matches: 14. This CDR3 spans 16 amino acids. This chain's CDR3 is CASQTGGEAVKYGYTF. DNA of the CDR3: TGTGCCAGCCAGACAGGGGGCGAAGCTGTCAAGTATGGCTACACCTTC.

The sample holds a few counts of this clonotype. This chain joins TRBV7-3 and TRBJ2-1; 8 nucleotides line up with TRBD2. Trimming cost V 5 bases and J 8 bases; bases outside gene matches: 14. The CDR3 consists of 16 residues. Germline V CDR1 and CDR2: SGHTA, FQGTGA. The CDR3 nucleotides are TGTGCCAGCAGCGCGTGGGGCAGCGGGAGTCCGGATGAGCAGTTCTTC. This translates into CASSAWGSGSPDEQFF.

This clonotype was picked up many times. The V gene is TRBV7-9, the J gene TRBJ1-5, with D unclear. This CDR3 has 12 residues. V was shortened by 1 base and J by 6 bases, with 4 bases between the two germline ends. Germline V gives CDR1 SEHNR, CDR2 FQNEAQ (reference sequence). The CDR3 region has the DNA TGTGCCAGCAGCTTAGGTGGTCAGCCCCAGCATTTT. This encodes CASSLGGQPQHF. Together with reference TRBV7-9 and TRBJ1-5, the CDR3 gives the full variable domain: DTGVSQNPRHKITKRGQNVTFRCDPISEHNRLYWYRQTLGQGPEFLTYFQNEAQLEKSRLLSDRFSAERPKGSFSTLEIQRTEQGDSAMYLCASSLGGQPQHFGDGTRLSIL.

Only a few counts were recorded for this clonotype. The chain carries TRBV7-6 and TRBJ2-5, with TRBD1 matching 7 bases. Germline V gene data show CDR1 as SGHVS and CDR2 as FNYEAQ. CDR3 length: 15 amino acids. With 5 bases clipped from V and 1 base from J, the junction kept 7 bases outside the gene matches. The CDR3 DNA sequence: TGTGCCAGCAGCACGAACAGGGGTCTCCAAGAGACCCAGTACTTC. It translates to CASSTNRGLQETQYF. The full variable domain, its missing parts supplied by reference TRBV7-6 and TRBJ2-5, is GAGVSQSPRYKVTKRGQDVALRCDPISGHVSLYWYRQALGQGPEFLTYFNYEAQQDKSGLPNDRFSAERPEGSISTLTIQRTEQRDSAMYRCASSTNRGLQETQYFGPGTRLLVL.